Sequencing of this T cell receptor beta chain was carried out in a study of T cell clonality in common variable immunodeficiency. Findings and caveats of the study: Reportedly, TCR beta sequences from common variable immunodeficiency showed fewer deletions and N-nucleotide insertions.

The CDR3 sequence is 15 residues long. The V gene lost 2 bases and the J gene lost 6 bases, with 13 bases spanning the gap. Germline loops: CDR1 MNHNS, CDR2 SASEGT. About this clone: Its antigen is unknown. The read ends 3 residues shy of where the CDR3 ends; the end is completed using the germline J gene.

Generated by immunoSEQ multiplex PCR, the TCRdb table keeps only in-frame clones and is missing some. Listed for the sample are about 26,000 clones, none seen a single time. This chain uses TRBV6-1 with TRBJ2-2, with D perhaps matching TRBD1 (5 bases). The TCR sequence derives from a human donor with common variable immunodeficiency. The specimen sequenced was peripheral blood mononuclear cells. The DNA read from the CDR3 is TGTGCCAGCAGTGAAACCAGGTGGGGCCCCGGGGAG. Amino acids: CASSETRWGPGE. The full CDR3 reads CASSETRWGPGELFF.